The sequence of this T cell receptor (beta chain) was determined in a study of T cell responses to AZD1222 COVID-19 vaccine. At the level of the study: Second-dose recipients at about 4 or about 12 weeks were treated as one pooled group. Study conclusions and caveats: A mostly white British donor set with more females was recruited, and clonal diversity was possibly underestimated.

This clone was detected a few times. Its antigen is still unknown. TCRdb's copy holds only in-frame clones and misses some; the assay was immunoSEQ multiplex PCR. The sample records 95,000 to 150,000 clones, roughly 90% being singletons. The germline CDR1 and CDR2 sequences are SGHRS and YFSETQ. There are 16 residues in the CDR3. Trimming took off 0 bases at V and 0 bases at J, with 12 bases between the two ends. The sample consisted of peripheral blood, taken on day 0 of AZD1222 vaccination. This TCR was sampled from an adult in good health. The chain combines TRBV5-1 with TRBJ1-2, with D unresolved. The CDR3 loop is CASSLDGQSANYGYTF. In DNA, the CDR3 is TGCGCCAGCAGCTTGGATGGGCAGTCAGCTAACTATGGCTACACCTTC.